Shown below are 21 T cell receptor beta chains from a single sample sequenced in a study of T cell repertoires in cytomegalovirus infection. In TCRdb, the reads were re-called with MiXCR into one record per CDR3 protein. The sample contains under 850,000 distinct CDR3 sequences, roughly a third of which appear only once. The sequenced material came from PBMCs. Receptors originate from a human donor in good health (CMV status not recorded). Some clones in this sample may be carry-over from other donors' samples.

V gene TRBV20-1 combines with J gene TRBJ2-5; 7 nucleotides line up with TRBD2. The CDR3 consists of 14 residues. With 3 bases clipped from V and 5 bases from J, the junction kept 9 bases outside the gene matches. In germline, CDR1 is DFQATT, CDR2 SNEGSKA (reference sequence). The CDR3 sequence is CSASRGSVGETQYF. DNA of the CDR3: TGCAGTGCTAGTCGCGGGAGTGTAGGGGAGACCCAGTACTTC.

J is TRBJ2-5 and V is TRBV10-3, with TRBD2 matching 13 bases. Germline V lookup: CDR1 ENHRY, CDR2 SYGVKD. This CDR3 contains 15 residues. J gave up 5 bases and V 4 bases, and 4 bases lay outside the gene matches. The CDR3 DNA follows: TGTGCCATCAGTGCCCCGACTAGCGGGGGGGAGACCCAGTACTTC. Its translation: CAISAPTSGGETQYF.

The chain has TRBV7-9 and TRBJ2-1, with D unresolved. Per the germline V gene, CDR1 is SEHNR and CDR2 is FQNEAQ (reference sequence). Between the trimmed V and J ends, which lost 6 bases and 10 bases, there was a span of 16 bases. The CDR3 has 13 residues. As DNA, the CDR3 is TGTGCCAGCAGACTACCTCCGACGGTGGAGCAGTTCTTC. Translating it yields CASRLPPTVEQFF.

The chain recombines TRBV4-1 with TRBJ2-7, with D possibly TRBD2 on 5 matching bases. CDR1 is MGHRA and CDR2 is YSYEKL in the germline V gene. Trimming took 2 bases from V and 7 from J, leaving 21 bases between them. This CDR3 is built from 16 residues. This CDR3 reads CASSQSLHSRWREQYF. Written as DNA, the CDR3 is TGCGCCAGCAGCCAATCGCTCCATTCCCGGTGGAGGGAGCAGTACTTC.

This clonotype was observed a few times. The chain joins TRBV14 to TRBJ2-7, with D tentatively TRBD1 or TRBD2 (5 bases each). CDR1 is SGHDN, CDR2 FVKESK, per germline. The CDR3 length is 13 residues. V was shortened by 4 bases and J by 6 bases, with 13 bases between the two germline ends. The CDR3 spells CASSRGWGAEQYF. CDR3 DNA: TGTGCCAGCAGCCGGGGGTGGGGCGCCGAGCAGTACTTC.

This clonotype has a handful of counts. In nucleotides, the CDR3 is TGTGCCAGCAGTTTCCGCAAGGGTCGCAACACCGGGGAGCTGTTTTTT. Its translation is CASSFRKGRNTGELFF. The J gene is TRBJ2-2, the V gene TRBV28; D gene unclear. The germline V and J ends were trimmed by 3 bases and 2 bases, with 13 bases remaining between them. The CDR3 contains 16 residues. Germline values: CDR1 MDHEN, CDR2 SYDVKM.

V usage is TRBV7-9 and J usage is TRBJ2-1, with TRBD2 matching 8 bases. CDR3 length equals 11 residues. Germline V gene sequence: CDR1 SEHNR, CDR2 FQNEAQ (reference sequence). V shed 11 bases, J shed 9 bases, and the junction held 6 bases outside the gene matches. The CDR3 DNA follows: TGTGCCGGGGGACTAGGGACTGAGCAGTTCTTC. The encoded protein is CAGGLGTEQFF. Full variable domain (rest looked up from reference TRBV7-9 and TRBJ2-1): DTGVSQNPRHKITKRGQNVTFRCDPISEHNRLYWYRQTLGQGPEFLTYFQNEAQLEKSRLLSDRFSAERPKGSFSTLEIQRTEQGDSAMYLCAGGLGTEQFFGPGTRLTVL.

This clonotype was seen only a few times. This rearrangement joins TRBV7-9 to TRBJ2-7, with TRBD1 identical over 7 bases. V gave up 5 bases and J gave up 2 bases; unmatched junction bases: 9. The CDR3 has 15 residues. Germline CDR1 is SEHNR and CDR2 is FQNEAQ (reference sequence). As DNA, the CDR3 is TGTGCCAGCAGCAGTCCCGGGACAGAAGCCTACGAGCAGTACTTC. It translates to CASSSPGTEAYEQYF.

This clonotype appeared a few times. The V gene is TRBV6-6, the J gene TRBJ2-7; D remains unclear. The V gene's germline CDR1 is MNHNY and CDR2 SVGAGI (reference sequence). With 1 base removed from V and 6 bases from J, the gap between germline ends came to 7 bases. There are 12 residues in the CDR3. In DNA, the CDR3 is TGTGCCAGCAGTTACTGGGCCACCGAGCAGTACTTC. This encodes CASSYWATEQYF.

The chain couples TRBV7-4 to TRBJ2-2, with TRBD2 as a possible D gene (6 bases). Germline V CDR1 and CDR2: SGHVT, SQSDAQ. The CDR3 sequence is 17 residues long. Trimming took off 2 bases at V and 4 bases at J, with 17 bases between the two ends. The CDR3: CASSLRIRTGATGELFF. The CDR3 DNA is TGTGCCAGCAGCTTAAGGATCAGGACGGGAGCCACCGGGGAGCTGTTTTTT.

The sample holds a few counts of this clonotype. This sequence joins TRBV9 and TRBJ1-3; D is undetermined. V was pared by 4 bases and J by 3 bases, with 11 bases between. The CDR3 loop spans 14 amino acids. Germline V lookup: CDR1 SGDLS, CDR2 YYNGEE. CDR3 sequence (DNA): TGTGCCAGCAGCCCTCGGATAGTTGGAAACACCATATATTTT. Encoded protein: CASSPRIVGNTIYF.

In its sample, this clonotype was seen a few times. The chain links TRBV7-2 to TRBJ1-4; 9 positions agree with TRBD1. V lost 8 bases to trimming and J lost 5 bases; unmatched junction nucleotides: 3. Per germline, CDR1 SGHTA and CDR2 FQGNSA. This CDR3 region has 13 residues. CDR3 protein: CASADRGNEKLFF. The DNA of the CDR3 is TGTGCCAGCGCCGACAGGGGGAATGAAAAACTGTTTTTT.

The chain has TRBV12-3 or TRBV12-4 and TRBJ1-1, with 7 bases that match TRBD1. Losses at the gene ends were 5 bases for V and 10 bases for J; bases not matched to a gene: 10. This CDR3 contains 13 residues. CDR3 protein: CASSLDRERGAFF. As DNA, the CDR3 is TGTGCCAGCAGTCTAGACAGGGAACGGGGAGCTTTCTTT.

In its sample, this clonotype was seen many times. V is TRBV7-2 and J is TRBJ1-4; TRBD1 agrees at 10 bases. V was clipped by 5 bases and J by 8 bases; unmatched bases: 5. Germline loops: CDR1 SGHTA, CDR2 FQGNSA. CDR3 length: 14 amino acids. The CDR3 sequence: CASSRDRGYEKLFF. CDR3 bases: TGTGCCAGCAGCCGGGACAGGGGTTACGAAAAACTGTTTTTT.

This clonotype was observed a few times. This chain joins TRBV6-5 and TRBJ2-1; perhaps TRBD2 as D (6 bases). The V and J ends lost 7 bases and 2 bases respectively, with 27 bases between them. CDR3 size: 19 residues. The V gene's germline CDR1 is MNHEY and CDR2 SVGAGI. The CDR3 reads CASTINSEVPWRAYNEQFF. The CDR3 DNA reads TGTGCCAGCACCATAAATTCGGAAGTCCCTTGGAGGGCCTACAATGAGCAGTTCTTC.

This clonotype was detected only a few times. The CDR3 sequence: CATSLGHPNTEAFF. For the CDR3, the DNA is TGTGCCACCAGCCTGGGACACCCGAACACTGAAGCTTTCTTT. This chain links TRBV15 with TRBJ1-1; a possible D gene is TRBD1 (6 bases). Trimming shortened V by 5 bases and J by 1 base, and 11 bases separated the two germline ends. The CDR3 is 14 residues long. Germline values: CDR1 LNHNV, CDR2 YYDKDF (reference sequence).

This clonotype came up a few times. The chain recombines TRBV4-1 with TRBJ1-1, with D possibly matching TRBD1 (6 bases). Germline V gene data show CDR1 as MGHRA and CDR2 as YSYEKL. The V end lost 2 bases, the J end lost 6 bases, and 10 bases lay between the germline ends. The CDR3 contains 13 residues. CDR3 region: CASSQTGKSEAFF. CDR3 DNA sequence: TGCGCCAGCAGCCAAACAGGGAAATCTGAAGCTTTCTTT.

V usage is TRBV29-1 and J usage is TRBJ1-3; no definite D call. Germline V gene data show CDR1 as SQVTM and CDR2 as ANQGSEA. This CDR3 has 14 amino acids. The V end lost 4 bases, the J end lost 0 bases, and 10 bases lay between the germline ends. This CDR3 is CSVVQTSSGNTIYF. The CDR3, as DNA: TGCAGCGTTGTACAGACCAGCTCTGGAAACACCATATATTTT.

Note on this clonotype: A read error may explain this, as a much larger clone is one base away. In this CDR3 the conserved last residue, phenylalanine or tryptophan, is missing, so a read error is likely. CDR3 nucleotides: TGTGCCAGTAGTGACCCAAGCGGGAGCATCTACAATGAGCAGTTCGTC. Translated, it gives CASSDPSGSIYNEQFV. The chain uses TRBV19 and TRBJ2-1; 8 positions agree with TRBD2. The length of the CDR3 is 16 residues. Germline V gene sequence: CDR1 LNHDA, CDR2 SQIVND (reference sequence). Unmatched junction bases numbered 9, after V lost 5 bases and J lost 3 bases.

This clonotype was observed a few times. V usage is TRBV28 and J usage is TRBJ2-2, with a possible D match to TRBD1 (5 bases). CDR1 and CDR2 (germline): MDHEN, SYDVKM. The CDR3 length is 14 residues. With 6 bases removed from V and 3 bases from J, the gap between germline ends came to 11 bases. The CDR3 is CASREGVDTGELFF. In nucleotides, the CDR3 is TGTGCCAGCAGGGAAGGGGTGGACACCGGGGAGCTGTTTTTT.

The chain joins TRBV19 to TRBJ2-7; a possible D gene is TRBD1 (5 bases). CDR1 is LNHDA and CDR2 is SQIVND in the germline V gene (reference sequence). Trimming took 3 bases from V and 2 from J, leaving 11 bases between them. CDR3 size: 14 residues. DNA of the CDR3: TGTGCCAGTAGTATTTTGGGGCGCCCCTACGAGCAGTACTTC. It codes for CASSILGRPYEQYF.